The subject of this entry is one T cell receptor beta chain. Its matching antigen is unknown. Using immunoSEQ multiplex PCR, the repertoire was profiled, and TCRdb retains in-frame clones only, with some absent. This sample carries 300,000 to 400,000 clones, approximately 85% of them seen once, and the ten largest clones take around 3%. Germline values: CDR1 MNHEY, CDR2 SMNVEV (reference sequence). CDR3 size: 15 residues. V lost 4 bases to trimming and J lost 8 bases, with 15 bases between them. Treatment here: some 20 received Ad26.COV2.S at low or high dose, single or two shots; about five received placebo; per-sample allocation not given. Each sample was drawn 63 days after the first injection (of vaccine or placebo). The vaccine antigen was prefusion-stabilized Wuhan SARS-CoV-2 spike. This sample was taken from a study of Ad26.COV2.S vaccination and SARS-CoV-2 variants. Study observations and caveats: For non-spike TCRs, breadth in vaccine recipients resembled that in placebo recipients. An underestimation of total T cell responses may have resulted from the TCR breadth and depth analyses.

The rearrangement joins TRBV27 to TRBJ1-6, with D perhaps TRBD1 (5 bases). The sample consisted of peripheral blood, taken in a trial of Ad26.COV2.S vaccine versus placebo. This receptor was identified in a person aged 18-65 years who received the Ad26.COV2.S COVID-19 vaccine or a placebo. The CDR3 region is CASSSPDGGDSPLHF. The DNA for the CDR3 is TGTGCCAGCAGTTCTCCGGACGGAGGGGATTCACCCCTCCACTTT.